One and the same sample provided the 20 T cell receptor beta chains below, sequenced in a study of T-cell reconstitution after alpha-beta-depleted transplantation in children. Unique molecular identifiers were incorporated when the TCRbeta library was constructed. One entry per CDR3 protein, called by TCRdb with MiXCR from the PCR reads. The table includes 750,000 to 950,000 distinct CDR3 sequences, roughly 15% detected once. Source: PBMCs, mostly from graft donor cells, taken 360 days after TCRalphabeta/CD19-depleted stem cell transplant. The source of these receptors is a male patient aged 10 to 17 who had a stem cell transplant for acute lymphoblastic leukemia, so the T cells may come from the graft donor.

This clonotype was seen many times. V usage is TRBV5-1 and J usage is TRBJ2-1; D might be TRBD1 or TRBD2, each matching 5 bases. V lost 4 bases, J lost 3 bases, and 14 bases lay in between. CDR3 length: 15 residues. The germline CDR1 and CDR2 sequences are SGHRS and YFSETQ. The DNA for the CDR3 is TGCGCCAGCAGCAAAATAGGGGAGAACTACAATGAGCAGTTCTTC. It encodes CASSKIGENYNEQFF.

This clonotype was seen only a few times. The CDR3 here is CASSRKTSGTDTQYF. CDR3 bases: TGTGCCAGCAGCCGAAAGACTAGCGGCACAGATACGCAGTATTTT. The V gene is TRBV7-9, the J gene TRBJ2-3; 8 bases map to TRBD2. Germline V gene lookup returns CDR1 SEHNR and CDR2 FQNEAQ (reference sequence). The CDR3 loop spans 15 amino acids. V lost 5 bases to trimming and J lost 1 base; unmatched junction nucleotides: 5.

This clonotype turned up a few times. V gene TRBV11-3 combines with J gene TRBJ2-3; D remains ambiguous. The V end was cut by 2 bases, the J end by 5 bases, with 8 bases between. Germline CDR1 and CDR2: SGHNT and YENEEA. The CDR3 length is 13 residues. In DNA form, the CDR3 reads TGTGCCAGCAGCTTACTAGAGCGAGATACGCAGTATTTT. Residues: CASSLLERDTQYF.

V gene TRBV7-9 combines with J gene TRBJ2-7; 8 nucleotides align to TRBD2. V lost 4 bases and J lost 2; bases outside the gene matches: 10. CDR1 is SEHNR, CDR2 FQNEAQ, per germline (reference sequence). This CDR3 has 16 amino acids. Here the CDR3 DNA reads TGTGCCAGCAGCTCAGTGGGCGGGCGGGAGGCCTACGAGCAGTACTTC. Its protein is CASSSVGGREAYEQYF.

The rearrangement joins TRBV6-5 to TRBJ2-1; 8 bases align to TRBD1. Germline CDR1 is MNHEY and CDR2 is SVGAGI. The V segment lost 0 bases and the J segment 7 bases; nucleotides outside the gene matches: 2. This CDR3 contains 14 residues. The CDR3 here is CASSYSDRENEQFF. CDR3 DNA sequence: TGTGCCAGCAGTTACTCGGACAGGGAGAATGAGCAGTTCTTC.

This chain uses TRBV5-1 with TRBJ2-1; 7 positions agree with TRBD2. CDR3 length equals 12 residues. V lost 4 bases to trimming and J lost 13 bases; unmatched junction nucleotides: 8. From germline, CDR1 is SGHRS and CDR2 YFSETQ. As DNA, the CDR3 is TGCGCCAGCAGCGCCCGGGGGGACCACCAGTTCTTC. It translates to CASSARGDHQFF.

This clonotype was detected only a few times. The DNA for the CDR3 is TGTGCCAGCAGCTTACTCCAGGGTACCCTCTATGGCTACACCTTC. It translates to CASSLLQGTLYGYTF. The rearrangement links TRBV7-9 to TRBJ1-2, with a possible D match to TRBD1 (5 bases). Trimming shortened V by 2 bases and J by 4 bases, and 14 bases separated the two germline ends. The CDR3 covers 15 residues. Germline loops: CDR1 SEHNR, CDR2 FQNEAQ (reference sequence).

V and J are TRBV20-1 and TRBJ2-1; maybe TRBD2 (6 bases). V was shortened by 5 bases and J by 0 bases, with 14 bases between the two germline ends. The CDR3 sequence is 15 residues long. Germline loops: CDR1 DFQATT, CDR2 SNEGSKA (reference sequence). Written as DNA, the CDR3 is TGCAGTGCTCCTAGGGCGGGGAGCTCCTACAATGAGCAGTTCTTC. Translation: CSAPRAGSSYNEQFF.

The chain links TRBV12-3 or TRBV12-4 to TRBJ2-7, with no clear D. This CDR3 region has 12 residues. The V gene lost 5 bases and the J gene lost 5 bases, with 10 bases spanning the gap. This chain's CDR3 is CASSPGFNEQYF. CDR3 DNA sequence: TGTGCCAGCAGTCCTGGTTTCAACGAGCAGTACTTC.

The chain is built from TRBV4-1 and TRBJ1-1, with TRBD1 matching over 8 bases. Germline lookup yields CDR1 MGHRA and CDR2 YSYEKL. The V segment lost 3 bases and the J segment 1 base; nucleotides outside the gene matches: 7. The CDR3 runs to 16 residues. CDR3 residues: CASSQTWTGWNTEAFF. The CDR3 nucleotides read TGCGCCAGCAGCCAGACCTGGACAGGGTGGAACACTGAAGCTTTCTTT.

This clonotype was picked up many times. This sequence joins TRBV9 and TRBJ2-2, with TRBD2 as a possible D gene (5 bases). CDR1 is SGDLS, CDR2 YYNGEE, per germline. This CDR3 is 15 amino acids long. Trimming shortened V by 4 bases and J by 6 bases, and 16 bases separated the two germline ends. Here the CDR3 DNA reads TGTGCCAGCAGCAACCTAGCTATGGCTCCCGGGGAGCTGTTTTTT. Its translation: CASSNLAMAPGELFF.

This sequence joins TRBV2 and TRBJ2-5; either TRBD1 or TRBD2 may fit D (5 bases each). CDR3 size: 17 residues. CDR1 and CDR2 (germline): SNHLY, FYNNEI. The ends were cut back, 4 bases at V and 0 bases at J, with 18 bases in the middle. CDR3 nucleotide sequence: TGTGCCAGCAGTGGTTCCCCACCGGGGCCCTACCAAGAGACCCAGTACTTC. Residues: CASSGSPPGPYQETQYF.

There are a few counts of this clonotype. The J gene is TRBJ2-7, the V gene TRBV27, with 16 bases aligning to TRBD2. J lost 3 bases, V lost 6 bases, and 5 bases had no gene match. The CDR3 is 16 amino acids. CDR1 and CDR2 from the germline V gene are MNHEY and SMNVEV (reference sequence). The CDR3 sequence is CASRGLAGGRLYEQYF. DNA of the CDR3: TGTGCCAGCAGGGGACTAGCGGGAGGGCGGCTCTACGAGCAGTACTTC.

This sequence joins TRBV20-1 and TRBJ2-1; D may be TRBD2 (7 bases). The V gene's germline CDR1 is DFQATT and CDR2 SNEGSKA (reference sequence). This CDR3 has 14 amino acids. V gave up 3 bases and J gave up 8 bases, with 17 bases separating them. In nucleotides, the CDR3 is TGCAGTGCTAGTGCCGGGACTAAGGGGGATGAGCAGTTCTTC. Its translation is CSASAGTKGDEQFF.

The gene calls are TRBV23-1 and TRBJ2-3; D remains unclear. TRBV23-1 is an open reading frame whose function is uncertain. Trimming removed 4 bases at V and 10 bases at J, with 15 bases between. The CDR3 is 13 amino acids. CDR3 in amino acids: CASSPRTARAQYF. DNA of the CDR3: TGCGCCAGCAGTCCCAGGACGGCTCGAGCGCAGTATTTT.

In DNA, the CDR3 is TGTGCCAGCAGCACTCGAGACAGGGCTTTGAAGACCCAGTACTTC. Its translation: CASSTRDRALKTQYF. The V gene is TRBV9, the J gene TRBJ2-5; TRBD1 matches 7 bases. Germline-derived CDR1 and CDR2 are SGDLS and YYNGEE. The CDR3 length is 15 residues. Trimming removed 4 bases from V and 6 bases from J; junction bases left unmatched: 12.

CDR3 sequence: CASRKTGNYGYTF. As DNA, the CDR3 is TGCGCCAGCCGTAAGACGGGTAACTATGGCTACACCTTC. V and J are TRBV5-1 and TRBJ1-2; D is ambiguous. This CDR3 is built from 13 residues. V lost 7 bases and J 1 base, leaving 11 bases between the germline ends. CDR1 and CDR2 (germline): SGHRS, YFSETQ.

The chain carries TRBV15 and TRBJ2-1; 9 nucleotides line up with TRBD2. CDR3 length: 19 residues. V gave up 8 bases and J gave up 0 bases; unmatched junction bases: 17. In germline, CDR1 is LNHNV, CDR2 YYDKDF (reference sequence). The chain's CDR3 is CATPTGGLAYLSSYNEQFF. The CDR3 DNA is TGTGCCACCCCCACGGGGGGACTAGCATACCTTAGCTCCTACAATGAGCAGTTCTTC.

This clonotype was seen a few times. This rearrangement joins TRBV15 to TRBJ1-5, with 7 nucleotides matching TRBD1. CDR3 length equals 13 residues. Germline V CDR1 and CDR2: LNHNV, YYDKDF (reference sequence). V lost 8 bases and J lost 5; bases outside the gene matches: 6. The CDR3 here is CATRGTAYQPQHF. The DNA for the CDR3 is TGTGCCACCCGGGGGACAGCTTATCAGCCCCAGCATTTT.

The CDR3 sequence: CASSPPYRFSYNEQFF. For the CDR3, the DNA is TGTGCCAGCAGCCCACCCTACAGGTTCTCCTACAATGAGCAGTTCTTC. The chain carries TRBV13 and TRBJ2-1; D may be TRBD1 (5 bases). Trimming stripped 5 bases from V and 0 bases from J, with 14 bases between. Germline V lookup: CDR1 PRHDT, CDR2 FYEKMQ (reference sequence). The CDR3 spans 16 residues.